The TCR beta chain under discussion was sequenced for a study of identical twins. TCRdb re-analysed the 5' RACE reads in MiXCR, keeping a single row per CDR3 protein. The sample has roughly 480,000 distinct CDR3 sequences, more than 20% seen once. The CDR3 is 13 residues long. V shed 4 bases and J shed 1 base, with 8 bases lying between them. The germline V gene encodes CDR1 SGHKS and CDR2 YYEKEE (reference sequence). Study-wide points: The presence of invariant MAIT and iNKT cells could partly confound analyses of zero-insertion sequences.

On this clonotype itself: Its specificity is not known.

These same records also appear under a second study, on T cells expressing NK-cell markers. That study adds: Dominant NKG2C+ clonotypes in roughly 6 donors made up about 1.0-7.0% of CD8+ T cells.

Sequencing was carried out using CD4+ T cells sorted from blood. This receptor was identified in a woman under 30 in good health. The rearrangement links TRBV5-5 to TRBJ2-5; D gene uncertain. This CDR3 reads CASSNKGQETQYF. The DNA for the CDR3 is TGTGCCAGCAGCAACAAGGGCCAAGAGACCCAGTACTTC.